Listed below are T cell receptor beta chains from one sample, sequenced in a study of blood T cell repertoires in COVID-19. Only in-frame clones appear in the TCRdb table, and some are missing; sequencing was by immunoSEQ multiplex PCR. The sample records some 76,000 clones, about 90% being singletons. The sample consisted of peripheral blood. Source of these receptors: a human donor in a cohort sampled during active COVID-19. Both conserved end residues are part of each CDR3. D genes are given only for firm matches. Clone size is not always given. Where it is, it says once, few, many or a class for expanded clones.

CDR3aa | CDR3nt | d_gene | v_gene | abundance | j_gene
CASSALNTGELFF | TGTGCCAGCAGTGCACTTAACACCGGGGAGCTGTTTTTT | NA | TRBV2 | NA | TRBJ2-2
CASSQGTVQETQYF | TGCGCCAGCAGCCAGGGGACAGTACAAGAGACCCAGTACTTC | TRBD1 | TRBV5-1 | NA | TRBJ2-5
CASSLLNRTPQYF | TGTGCCAGCAGCTTACTAAATCGAACCCCTCAGTACTTC | NA | TRBV12-3/TRBV12-4 | once | TRBJ2-7
CASREGISNQPQHF | TGTGCCAGCAGGGAGGGTATAAGCAATCAGCCCCAGCATTTT | NA | TRBV2 | NA | TRBJ1-5
CASSLATGVDYGYTF | TGTGCCAGCAGCCTTGCGACCGGAGTTGACTATGGCTACACCTTC | NA | TRBV7-9 | NA | TRBJ1-2
CASSLRRDTEAFF | TGTGCCAGCAGCTTACGCAGGGACACTGAAGCTTTCTTT | NA | TRBV7-8 | NA | TRBJ1-1
CAISDGGLSQRGDTQYF | TGTGCCATCAGTGATGGAGGACTATCACAGCGTGGGGATACGCAGTATTTT | NA | TRBV10-3 | NA | TRBJ2-3
CASSMAGGGTDTQYF | TGTGCCAGCAGCATGGCGGGGGGAGGCACAGATACGCAGTATTTT | TRBD2 | TRBV11-3 | once | TRBJ2-3
CASSIGLGQDNSPLHF | TGTGCCAGTAGTATTGGTTTGGGACAGGATAATTCACCCCTCCACTTT | TRBD1 | TRBV19 | NA | TRBJ1-6
CASSLGLAGDEQYF | TGTGCCAGCTCACTGGGACTAGCGGGGGACGAGCAGTACTTC | TRBD2 | TRBV18 | NA | TRBJ2-7
CASSADRPTGIGSPLHF | TGTGCCAGCAGCGCAGATAGGCCGACAGGGATTGGTTCACCCCTCCACTTT | TRBD1 | TRBV5-4 | once | TRBJ1-6
CASSAGTGDTYNSPLHF | TGTGCCAGTAGCGCCGGGACAGGGGACACCTATAATTCACCCCTCCACTTT | TRBD1 | TRBV19 | NA | TRBJ1-6
CASSQGTDYGYTF | TGCGCCAGCAGCCAAGGGACAGACTATGGCTACACCTTC | NA | TRBV4-1 | NA | TRBJ1-2
CASSPSDAGAFF | TGTGCCAGCAGCCCCTCGGACGCGGGGGCTTTCTTT | NA | TRBV14 | NA | TRBJ1-1
CASSVAGGPQETQYF | TGTGCCAGCAGCGTAGCGGGGGGGCCCCAAGAGACCCAGTACTTC | TRBD2 | TRBV9 | NA | TRBJ2-5
CASRIGTADYEQYF | TGCGCCAGCAGGATAGGGACAGCAGACTACGAGCAGTACTTC | TRBD1 | TRBV23-1 | once | TRBJ2-7
CASRQDRDTGELFF | TGTGCCAGCCGCCAGGACAGAGACACCGGGGAGCTGTTTTTT | NA | TRBV11-3 | NA | TRBJ2-2
CASNPGGGFTGNTIYF | TGTGCCAGCAACCCGGGGGGAGGTTTTACGGGAAACACCATATATTTT | NA | TRBV6-6 | NA | TRBJ1-3
CASSQEVGADSGNTIYF | TGCGCCAGCAGCCAAGAAGTAGGGGCAGACTCTGGAAACACCATATATTTT | NA | TRBV4-1 | NA | TRBJ1-3
CASSQAGQGYTGELFF | TGCGCCAGCAGCCAGGCGGGACAGGGGTACACCGGGGAGCTGTTTTTT | TRBD1 | TRBV4-1 | few | TRBJ2-2
CASSGEGRSQPQHF | TGTGCCAGCAGTGGGGAGGGCCGGAGTCAGCCCCAGCATTTT | NA | TRBV2 | NA | TRBJ1-5
CATSRDGTATGVEQYF | TGTGCCACCAGCAGAGATGGGACCGCAACAGGGGTTGAGCAGTACTTC | TRBD1 | TRBV15 | NA | TRBJ2-7
CASSLDRQGRYEQYF | TGTGCCAGCAGCTTAGATCGACAGGGTCGCTACGAGCAGTACTTC | TRBD1 | TRBV7-9 | NA | TRBJ2-7
CASSRGIQETQYF | TGTGCCAGCAGTCGAGGGATACAAGAGACCCAGTACTTC | NA | TRBV6-5 | NA | TRBJ2-5
CASSLRQPRGSMNTEAFF | TGTGCCAGCAGTCTTAGACAGCCCCGAGGTTCCATGAACACTGAAGCTTTCTTT | NA | TRBV6-2/TRBV6-3 | NA | TRBJ1-1
CASSFRARGRSDEQFF | TGTGCCAGCAGCTTCCGGGCCAGGGGGAGATCGGATGAGCAGTTCTTC | TRBD1 | TRBV5-8 | NA | TRBJ2-1